This T cell receptor beta chain was obtained from a study of blood T cell repertoires in COVID-19. Study-level information: COVID-19 samples collected from the United States, Italy and Spain covered acute and convalescent phases. T cells, B-cell-depleted T cells, or PBMCs supplied cDNA or gDNA.

In the original processing: Nucleated cell counts were estimated from reference gene primer amplification. Assay: immunoSEQ multiplex PCR; the TCRdb copy retains only in-frame clones and omits some. Clone size and V and J calls were adopted from that table, with D and trimming inferred from the DNA. This sample yields around 200,000 clones, of which 87% are seen a single time; approximately 3.3% belongs to the top ten. The CDR3 is 17 amino acids. Germline values: CDR1 MNHEY, CDR2 SMNVEV (reference sequence). Trimming pared 5 bases from V and 3 bases from J, leaving 20 bases between. Material: peripheral blood. This receptor was identified in a man aged 18 to 30 with active or convalescent COVID-19. The rearrangement links TRBV27 to TRBJ2-1, with a tentative D call TRBD1 (5 bases). CDR3 sequence: CASSLGRDLGLYNEQFF. The CDR3 nucleotides are TGTGCCAGCAGTCTTGGCAGGGATCTAGGTCTCTACAATGAGCAGTTCTTC.